Listed below are T cell receptor beta chains from one sample, sequenced in a study of PD-1 blockade in classical Hodgkin lymphoma. TCRdb keeps only in-frame clones here, not all; method: immunoSEQ multiplex PCR. Seen here are approximately 98,000 clones, about 89% observed once, and the top ten hold 20%. Sequences were derived from peripheral blood mononuclear cells (PBMCs), sampled before the second cycle of nivolumab. Every receptor here comes from a human donor with classical Hodgkin lymphoma. Both conserved end residues are part of each CDR3. A D gene is named only where the DNA matches it firmly. Rows may omit the clone size; those that give it use once, few, many or a size class.

j_gene	abundance	d_gene	v_gene	CDR3aa	CDR3nt
TRBJ2-1	few	TRBD2	TRBV30	CAWSRGVGEQFF	TGTGCCTGGAGTCGGGGGGTTGGTGAGCAGTTCTTC
TRBJ1-1	-	-	TRBV5-1	CASSWGWGNTEAFF	TGCGCCAGCAGCTGGGGGTGGGGAAACACTGAAGCTTTCTTT
TRBJ2-7	-	TRBD1	TRBV5-5	CASSFRDRSYEQYF	TGTGCCAGCAGCTTCCGGGACAGATCCTACGAGCAGTACTTC
TRBJ1-1	-	-	TRBV30	CARRGVTLTPSLNTEAFF	TGTGCCCGGAGGGGAGTTACCCTGACCCCTTCCCTGAACACTGAAGCTTTCTTT
TRBJ1-5	-	-	TRBV28	CASSPGYRERQPQHF	TGTGCCAGCAGCCCCGGCTACAGGGAACGGCAGCCCCAGCATTTT
TRBJ2-5	-	TRBD2	TRBV5-5	CASSLYTSGRETQYF	TGTGCCAGCAGCTTGTACACTAGCGGGAGAGAGACCCAGTACTTC
TRBJ2-5	-	-	TRBV28	CASTLGPLGAHPQETQYF	TGTGCCAGCACCCTGGGCCCCCTAGGGGCCCATCCTCAAGAGACCCAGTACTTC
TRBJ1-1	many	-	TRBV27	CASSASPNTEAFF	TGTGCCAGCAGCGCGAGCCCGAACACTGAAGCTTTCTTT
TRBJ1-4	once	-	TRBV4-1	CASSQEPPREFFNEKLFF	TGCGCCAGCAGCCAAGAACCCCCCAGGGAGTTCTTTAATGAAAAACTGTTTTTT
TRBJ2-7	-	-	TRBV2	CASSELDNMVRF	TGTGCCAGCAGCGAACTAGATAATATGGTCCGCTTC
TRBJ2-1	-	-	TRBV18	CASSLTGPEYNEQFF	TGTGCCAGCTCACTAACCGGGCCCGAATACAATGAGCAGTTCTTC
TRBJ2-1	-	TRBD2	TRBV7-6	CASRASGREQFF	TGTGCCAGCAGAGCTAGCGGGAGGGAGCAGTTCTTC
TRBJ2-7	-	-	TRBV7-2	CASSLTGQPIYEQYF	TGTGCCAGCAGCTTAACGGGACAACCGATCTACGAGCAGTACTTC
TRBJ2-1	few	-	TRBV11-2	CASSLDTGPDNEQFF	TGTGCCAGCAGCTTAGATACCGGGCCGGACAATGAGCAGTTCTTC
TRBJ1-1	few	TRBD1	TRBV7-9	CASSPRTGASTEAFF	TGTGCCAGCAGCCCCAGGACAGGGGCGAGCACTGAAGCTTTCTTT
TRBJ1-4	-	TRBD1	TRBV15	CATSGAGTVRTNEKLFF	TGTGCCACCAGCGGAGCCGGGACAGTCAGAACTAATGAAAAACTGTTTTTT
TRBJ1-2	-	-	TRBV19	CASSMGEGFGGYTF	TGTGCCAGTAGTATGGGTGAGGGTTTTGGAGGCTACACCTTC
TRBJ2-1	-	-	TRBV4-1	CASSQVLTSEAAHEQFF	TGCGCCAGCAGCCAAGTACTGACCTCGGAGGCCGCCCATGAGCAGTTCTTC
TRBJ2-5	-	-	TRBV27	CASSYGRAETQYF	TGTGCCAGCAGTTACGGCAGGGCAGAGACCCAGTACTTC
TRBJ2-7	-	-	TRBV6-1	CASSGGTGPSYEQYF	TGTGCCAGCAGTGGCGGGACCGGCCCATCCTACGAGCAGTACTTC
TRBJ1-5	-	TRBD1	TRBV28	CASRRTGGRVSQPQHF	TGTGCCAGCCGCCGAACAGGGGGTAGAGTTTCTCAGCCCCAGCATTTT
TRBJ2-7	once	-	TRBV5-6	CASSLAARRDGFEQYF	TGTGCCAGCAGCTTGGCCGCCAGAAGAGATGGGTTCGAGCAGTACTTC
TRBJ1-1	-	TRBD1	TRBV10-2	CASREGQQNTEAFF	TGCGCCAGCAGGGAGGGACAGCAAAACACTGAAGCTTTCTTT
TRBJ1-2	-	-	TRBV28	CASSPNWGPNYGYTF	TGTGCCAGCTCCCCGAATTGGGGCCCTAACTATGGCTACACCTTC
TRBJ2-1	once	-	TRBV12-5	CASGRRVSSYNEQFF	TGTGCTAGTGGTCGGCGGGTGAGCTCCTACAATGAGCAGTTCTTC
TRBJ2-1	-	TRBD2	TRBV5-1	CASRKDSGGQEQFF	TGCGCCAGCAGGAAGGATAGCGGGGGACAGGAGCAGTTCTTC
TRBJ1-1	-	-	TRBV6-5	CASSYSMNWKSEAFF	TGTGCCAGCAGTTACTCGATGAATTGGAAATCTGAAGCTTTCTTT
TRBJ2-7	-	TRBD1	TRBV27	CASSAPGQGTYEQYF	TGTGCCAGCAGTGCCCCAGGACAGGGGACCTACGAGCAGTACTTC
TRBJ2-7	once	-	TRBV7-2	CASSLGGAGGRYEQYF	TGTGCCAGCAGCTTAGGCGGCGCGGGCGGGCGATACGAGCAGTACTTC
TRBJ2-2	once	-	TRBV15	CATSRDFKFRRELAGELFF	TGTGCCACCAGCAGAGATTTTAAATTCCGGCGGGAATTGGCCGGGGAGCTGTTTTTT
TRBJ2-2	-	-	TRBV27	CASSLAQGFTGELFF	TGTGCCAGCAGTTTGGCCCAGGGTTTTACCGGGGAGCTGTTTTTT
TRBJ2-5	-	-	TRBV6-5	CASSYSGFQETQYF	TGTGCCAGCAGTTACTCAGGGTTTCAAGAGACCCAGTACTTC
TRBJ2-2	-	-	TRBV19	CASSIGSGTLTGELFF	TGTGCCAGTAGTATTGGGTCTGGGACTTTAACCGGGGAGCTGTTTTTT
TRBJ2-1	-	TRBD1	TRBV10-1	CASSESADRHNEQFF	TGCGCCAGCAGTGAGTCGGCGGACAGGCACAATGAGCAGTTCTTC
TRBJ1-1	-	-	TRBV5-4	CASSDTYRDTEAFF	TGTGCCAGCAGCGATACCTACCGAGACACTGAAGCTTTCTTT
TRBJ1-1	-	-	TRBV29-1	CSVEKVEGTEAFF	TGCAGCGTTGAAAAGGTGGAGGGGACTGAAGCTTTCTTT
TRBJ2-6	-	-	TRBV7-2	CASSSNRSANVLTF	TGTGCCAGCAGCTCCAATCGGTCGGCCAACGTCCTGACTTTC
TRBJ1-5	-	-	TRBV18	CASSPASGQQPQHF	TGTGCCAGCTCACCCGCGTCGGGGCAACAGCCCCAGCATTTT
TRBJ2-2	-	TRBD2	TRBV4-3	CASSQEASGSGELFF	TGCGCCAGCAGCCAAGAGGCTAGCGGGAGCGGGGAGCTGTTTTTT
TRBJ1-1	few	TRBD1	TRBV7-6	CASSPSQGARTEAFF	TGTGCCAGCAGCCCCTCACAGGGGGCGCGAACTGAAGCTTTCTTT
TRBJ2-1	-	TRBD2	TRBV29-1	CSDVGTTIYNEQFF	TGCAGCGACGTAGGGACTACTATTTACAATGAGCAGTTCTTC
TRBJ2-7	-	-	TRBV19	CASSPASGVLYEQYF	TGTGCCAGTAGTCCCGCCTCTGGTGTCCTCTACGAGCAGTACTTC
TRBJ2-2	-	-	TRBV6-1	CASRDPSITGELFF	TGTGCCAGCAGAGACCCGTCCATCACCGGGGAGCTGTTTTTT
TRBJ1-1	-	-	TRBV2	CASSLGGGGVTEAFF	TGTGCCAGCAGCCTAGGAGGCGGAGGAGTCACTGAAGCTTTCTTT
TRBJ2-1	-	-	TRBV7-9	CASSLVAGPFQFF	TGTGCCAGCAGCCTAGTGGCGGGCCCCTTCCAGTTCTTC
TRBJ1-2	-	TRBD1	TRBV7-2	CASSLQGAGYGYTF	TGTGCCAGCAGCCTACAGGGGGCAGGCTATGGCTACACCTTC
TRBJ2-2	-	-	TRBV30	CAWSPTSLHTGELFF	TGTGCCTGGAGTCCCACTAGCCTACACACCGGGGAGCTGTTTTTT
TRBJ1-2	-	TRBD1	TRBV2	CASGVGQGLVGYTF	TGTGCCAGCGGCGTGGGACAGGGATTAGTTGGCTACACCTTC
TRBJ1-3	-	-	TRBV5-4	CASSIRTEDTIYF	TGTGCCAGCAGCATACGGACGGAGGACACCATATATTTT
TRBJ1-2	-	TRBD1	TRBV27	CASSTYGDSGYTF	TGTGCCAGCAGCACCTACGGGGACAGTGGCTACACCTTC
TRBJ2-3	-	-	TRBV15	CATSRAKGGTDTQYF	TGTGCCACCAGCAGAGCAAAAGGTGGCACAGATACGCAGTATTTT
TRBJ1-5	-	TRBD1	TRBV7-6	CASSTPRGLNNQPQHF	TGTGCCAGCAGCACACCGAGGGGGCTGAACAATCAGCCCCAGCATTTT
TRBJ1-1	-	-	TRBV27	CASSLRQNTEAFF	TGTGCCAGCAGTTTACGACAGAACACTGAAGCTTTCTTT
TRBJ1-2	-	-	TRBV7-2	CASSLGQGNYGYTF	TGTGCCAGCAGCTTAGGGCAGGGGAACTATGGCTACACCTTC
TRBJ2-2	-	TRBD2	TRBV19	CASSWGSGRGDTGELFF	TGTGCCAGTAGTTGGGGTAGCGGGAGAGGGGACACCGGGGAGCTGTTTTTT